This entry lists 18 T cell receptor beta chains sequenced from one sample in a study of blood T cell repertoires in COVID-19. Here immunoSEQ multiplex PCR was the method, and the copy in TCRdb shows in-frame clones only, minus some. This sample has some 250,000 clones, with around 79% found just once. The material sequenced was peripheral blood. These receptors originate from a woman aged 80 or older with acute or convalescent COVID-19.

This clone was counted many times. The chain employs TRBV19 and TRBJ2-7; no reliable D call. Trimming left V 3 bases short and J 6 bases short, with 12 bases between. Germline assignment: CDR1 LNHDA and CDR2 SQIVND (reference sequence). The CDR3 extends over 13 amino acids. The CDR3 protein is CASSIPGSFEQYF. CDR3 in DNA: TGTGCCAGTAGTATCCCCGGGTCTTTCGAGCAGTACTTC.

This chain connects TRBV5-4 to TRBJ2-5; TRBD2 matches 10 bases. Trimming removed 5 bases from V and 5 bases from J; junction bases left unmatched: 6. Looked up from germline, CDR1 is SGHNT and CDR2 is YYREEE (reference sequence). This CDR3 spans 14 amino acids. CDR3 sequence reads: CASSSSGSTETQYF. For the CDR3, the DNA is TGTGCCAGCAGTTCTAGCGGGAGTACCGAGACCCAGTACTTC.

The chain combines TRBV5-4 with TRBJ2-1; TRBD2 aligns across 9 bases. This CDR3 has 20 amino acids. Germline assignment: CDR1 SGHNT and CDR2 YYREEE (reference sequence). Losses at the gene ends were 5 bases for V and 0 bases for J; bases not matched to a gene: 18. This CDR3 is CASSGGARTSDRSSYNEQFF. CDR3 coding DNA: TGTGCCAGCAGTGGGGGGGCAAGGACTAGCGATAGGAGCTCCTACAATGAGCAGTTCTTC.

The chain couples TRBV7-9 to TRBJ1-1; 8 positions agree with TRBD1. The CDR3 contains 15 residues. The J segment lost 4 bases and the V segment lost 5 bases, leaving 9 bases of the junction unmatched. In germline, CDR1 is SEHNR, CDR2 FQNEAQ (reference sequence). The CDR3 is CASSLTGGRSTEAFF. CDR3 nucleotide sequence: TGTGCCAGCAGCCTTACAGGGGGTCGGAGCACTGAAGCTTTCTTT.

Only a few counts were recorded for this clone. The chain uses TRBV7-9 and TRBJ2-6, with 10 bases that match TRBD2. The V gene end was trimmed by 6 bases and the J gene end by 3 bases; junction bases not matched to a gene: 11. The CDR3 totals 18 residues. Germline CDR1 and CDR2: SEHNR and FQNEAQ (reference sequence). Here the CDR3 reads CASRTTEREGRGANVLTF. CDR3 in DNA: TGTGCCAGCAGGACTACTGAGCGGGAGGGCCGTGGGGCCAACGTCCTGACTTTC.

This chain uses TRBV21-1 with TRBJ1-1; TRBD1 is the table's D call, not checked against the DNA. TRBV21-1 corresponds to a pseudogene. CDR3 length equals 13 residues. CDR3 DNA sequence: TGTGCCAGTCCCCCGGGACAGAGCAATGGAGCTTTCTTT. Its translation: CASPPGQSNGAFF.

The J gene is TRBJ2-6, the V gene TRBV5-1; 7 positions match TRBD1. Germline CDR1 reads SGHRS; CDR2 reads YFSETQ. The junction had 5 bases not matched to a gene; V was cut back by 3 bases and J by 2 bases. The CDR3 sequence is 16 residues long. The CDR3 nucleotides are TGCGCCAGCAGCTCGGAACAGGGGACTGGGGCCAACGTCCTGACTTTC. Translating it yields CASSSEQGTGANVLTF.

This clone was picked up one time. The rearrangement links TRBV15 to TRBJ1-4, with TRBD1 as a possible D gene (5 bases). The CDR3 is made up of 14 amino acids. The V gene lost 1 base and the J gene lost 6 bases, with 9 bases spanning the gap. Looked up from germline, CDR1 is LNHNV and CDR2 is YYDKDF (reference sequence). The CDR3 here is CATSRARGDEKLFF. The CDR3 DNA follows: TGTGCCACCAGCAGAGCTCGGGGGGATGAAAAACTGTTTTTT.

This clone occurred a few times. This sequence joins TRBV29-1 and TRBJ1-1; TRBD1 matches 7 bases. The CDR3 runs 15 residues. The V gene end was trimmed by 5 bases and the J gene end by 5 bases; junction bases not matched to a gene: 14. Germline CDR1 is SQVTM and CDR2 is ANQGSEA. The CDR3, as DNA: TGCAGCGTTAGAAGACAGGGTCTGGGAACTACTGAAGCTTTCTTT. It specifies CSVRRQGLGTTEAFF.

This clone was counted once. The chain recombines TRBV2 with TRBJ2-2, with 8 bases aligning to TRBD2. The trim removed 7 bases at V and 6 bases at J, leaving 4 bases unmatched. CDR1 and CDR2 from the germline V gene are SNHLY and FYNNEI. The CDR3 spans 13 residues. CDR3 nucleotide sequence: TGTGCCAGCACCGGGGGGGGAGCCGGGGAGCTGTTTTTT. Translated: CASTGGGAGELFF.

For this clone: The same CDR3 can be traced to other DNA sequences in this sample. The chain combines TRBV18 with TRBJ1-1; D remains ambiguous. CDR3 length: 13 residues. The germline V gene encodes CDR1 KGHSH and CDR2 LQKENI. V was trimmed by 3 bases and J by 3 bases, leaving 8 bases between them. Written as DNA, the CDR3 is TGTGCCAGCTCACCGGGTCAGGACACTGAAGCTTTCTTT. Translated: CASSPGQDTEAFF.

This chain links TRBV19 with TRBJ1-1, with 9 bases fitting TRBD1. V gave up 6 bases and J gave up 1 base; unmatched junction bases: 0. The CDR3 contains 13 residues. The germline V gene encodes CDR1 LNHDA and CDR2 SQIVND (reference sequence). The CDR3 DNA reads as TGTGCCAGTAGGGGACAGGGGAACACTGAAGCTTTCTTT. Its translation: CASRGQGNTEAFF.

This chain connects TRBV2 to TRBJ1-4; the match to TRBD1 covers 8 bases. This CDR3 is built from 15 residues. Germline values: CDR1 SNHLY, CDR2 FYNNEI. J gave up 4 bases and V 6 bases, and 7 bases lay outside the gene matches. CDR3 DNA: TGTGCCAGCAGCCCCGGACAGGGATATAATGAAAAACTGTTTTTT. This gives the protein CASSPGQGYNEKLFF.

The rearrangement links TRBV12-3 or TRBV12-4 to TRBJ2-5, with D hard to call. V was shortened by 5 bases and J by 5 bases, with 9 bases between the two germline ends. The CDR3 is made up of 12 amino acids. The CDR3 DNA reads TGTGCCAGCAGTCAAGTAGAGGAGACCCAGTACTTC. It encodes CASSQVEETQYF.

This clone showed up just once. The chain joins TRBV15 to TRBJ1-1, with 12 nucleotides matching TRBD1. V lost 3 bases, J lost 11 bases, and 16 bases stayed unmatched. Looked up from germline, CDR1 is LNHNV and CDR2 is YYDKDF (reference sequence). The CDR3 covers 17 residues. CDR3 in DNA: TGTGCCACCAGCAGTAAGGGGGGACAGGGGGCTTTAGGGACGGCTTTCTTT. Protein sequence: CATSSKGGQGALGTAFF.

The chain combines TRBV28 with TRBJ2-1; 11 bases are shared with TRBD2. V shed 5 bases and J 4 bases; nucleotides not matched to a gene: 7. The germline V gene has CDR1 MDHEN and CDR2 SYDVKM. The CDR3 is 16 residues long. This CDR3 is CASSPPSGRTYNEQFF. CDR3 DNA sequence: TGTGCCAGCAGTCCCCCTAGCGGGAGGACTTACAATGAGCAGTTCTTC.

The V gene is TRBV5-4, the J gene TRBJ2-1; the D gene is possibly TRBD1 (6 bases). The CDR3 totals 15 residues. Germline V gene sequence: CDR1 SGHNT, CDR2 YYREEE (reference sequence). V lost 4 bases and J lost 2, with 13 bases in between. DNA of the CDR3: TGTGCCAGCAGCCGTGGACAGACCCCCTACAATGAGCAGTTCTTC. Translating it yields CASSRGQTPYNEQFF.

The chain has TRBV6-5 and TRBJ2-5; TRBD2 is a possible D gene (6 bases). Per the germline V gene, CDR1 is MNHEY and CDR2 is SVGAGI. The V and J ends lost 6 bases and 5 bases respectively, with 19 bases between them. There are 15 residues in the CDR3. CDR3 region: CASRGRGGRTETQYF. Written as DNA, the CDR3 is TGTGCCAGCAGGGGTAGGGGAGGCAGGACGGAGACCCAGTACTTC.